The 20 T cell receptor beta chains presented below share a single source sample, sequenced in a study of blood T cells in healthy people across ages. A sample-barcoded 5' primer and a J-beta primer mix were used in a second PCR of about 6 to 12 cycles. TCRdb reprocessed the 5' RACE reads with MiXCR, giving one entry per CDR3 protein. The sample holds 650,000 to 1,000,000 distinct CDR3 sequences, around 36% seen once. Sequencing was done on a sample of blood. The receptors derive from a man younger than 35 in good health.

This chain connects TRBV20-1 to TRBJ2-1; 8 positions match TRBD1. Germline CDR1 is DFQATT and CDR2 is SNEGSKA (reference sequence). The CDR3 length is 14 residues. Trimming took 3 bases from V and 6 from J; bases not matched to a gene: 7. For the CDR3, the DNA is TGCAGTGCTAGTGGAGGACAGGGAATCAATGAGCAGTTCTTC. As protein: CSASGGQGINEQFF.

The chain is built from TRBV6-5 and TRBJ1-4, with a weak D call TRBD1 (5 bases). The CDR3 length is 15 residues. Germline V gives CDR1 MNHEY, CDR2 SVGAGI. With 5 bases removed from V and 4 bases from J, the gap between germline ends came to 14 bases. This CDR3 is CASSRVGTDNEKLFF. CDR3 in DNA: TGTGCCAGCAGTCGTGTCGGGACGGATAATGAAAAACTGTTTTTT.

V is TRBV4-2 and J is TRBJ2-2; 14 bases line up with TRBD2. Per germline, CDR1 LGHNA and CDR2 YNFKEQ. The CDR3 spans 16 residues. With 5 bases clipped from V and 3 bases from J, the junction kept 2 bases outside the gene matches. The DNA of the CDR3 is TGTGCCAGCAGCAGGACTAGCGGGGGGTACACCGGGGAGCTGTTTTTT. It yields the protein CASSRTSGGYTGELFF.

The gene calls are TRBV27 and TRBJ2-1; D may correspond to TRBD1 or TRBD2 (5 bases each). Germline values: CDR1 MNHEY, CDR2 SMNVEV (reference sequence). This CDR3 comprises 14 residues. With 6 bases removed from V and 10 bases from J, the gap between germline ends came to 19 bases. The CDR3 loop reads CASRARDGGLEQFF. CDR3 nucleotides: TGTGCCAGCAGGGCCAGGGACGGAGGATTGGAGCAGTTCTTC.

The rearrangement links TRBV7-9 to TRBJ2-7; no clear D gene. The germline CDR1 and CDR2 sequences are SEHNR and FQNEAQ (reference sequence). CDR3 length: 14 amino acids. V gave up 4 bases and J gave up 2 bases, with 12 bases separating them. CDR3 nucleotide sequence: TGTGCCAGCAGCTCGGCCGGCAGTACCTACGAGCAGTACTTC. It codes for CASSSAGSTYEQYF. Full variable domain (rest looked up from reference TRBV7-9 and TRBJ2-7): DTGVSQNPRHKITKRGQNVTFRCDPISEHNRLYWYRQTLGQGPEFLTYFQNEAQLEKSRLLSDRFSAERPKGSFSTLEIQRTEQGDSAMYLCASSSAGSTYEQYFGPGTRLTVT.

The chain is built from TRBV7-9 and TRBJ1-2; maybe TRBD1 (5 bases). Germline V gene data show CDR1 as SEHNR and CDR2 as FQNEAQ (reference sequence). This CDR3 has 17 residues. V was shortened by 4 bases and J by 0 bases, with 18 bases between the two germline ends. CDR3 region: CASSSSGTGPSNYGYTF. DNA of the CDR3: TGTGCCAGCAGCTCAAGCGGCACAGGCCCGTCTAACTATGGCTACACCTTC.

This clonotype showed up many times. The CDR3 DNA sequence: TGTGCCAGCAGCCCCCGCCCCTCCATTGAGCAGTTCTTC. As protein: CASSPRPSIEQFF. This sequence joins TRBV13 and TRBJ2-1, with D unclear. Germline V gene sequence: CDR1 PRHDT, CDR2 FYEKMQ (reference sequence). V was cut by 5 bases and J by 9 bases, with 14 bases left in between. CDR3 length: 13 amino acids. Full variable domain (outside the CDR3, taken from reference TRBV13 and TRBJ2-1): AAGVIQSPRHLIKEKRETATLKCYPIPRHDTVYWYQQGPGQDPQFLISFYEKMQSDKGSIPDRFSAQQFSDYHSELNMSSLELGDSALYFCASSPRPSIEQFFGPGTRLTVL.

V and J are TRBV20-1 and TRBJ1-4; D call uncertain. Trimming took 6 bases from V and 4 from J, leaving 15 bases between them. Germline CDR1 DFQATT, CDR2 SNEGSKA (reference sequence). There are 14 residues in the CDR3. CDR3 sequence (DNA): TGCAGTGCCCCGGAAGCCGGGAGTAATGAAAAACTGTTTTTT. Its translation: CSAPEAGSNEKLFF.

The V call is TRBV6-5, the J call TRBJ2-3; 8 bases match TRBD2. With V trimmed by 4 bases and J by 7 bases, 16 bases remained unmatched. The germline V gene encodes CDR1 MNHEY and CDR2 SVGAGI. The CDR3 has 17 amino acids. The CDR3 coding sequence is TGTGCCAGCAGTTCCCGGATCCGAAACGGGAGGGAGTATACGCAGTATTTT. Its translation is CASSSRIRNGREYTQYF.

CDR3 DNA sequence: TGTGCCAGCAGCCCGTGGACCGGGACAGATAATGAAAAACTGTTTTTT. Its protein is CASSPWTGTDNEKLFF. The chain joins TRBV14 to TRBJ1-4; 7 bases line up with TRBD1. CDR3 size: 16 residues. CDR1 and CDR2 (germline): SGHDN, FVKESK. V lost 4 bases and J lost 4; bases outside the gene matches: 9.

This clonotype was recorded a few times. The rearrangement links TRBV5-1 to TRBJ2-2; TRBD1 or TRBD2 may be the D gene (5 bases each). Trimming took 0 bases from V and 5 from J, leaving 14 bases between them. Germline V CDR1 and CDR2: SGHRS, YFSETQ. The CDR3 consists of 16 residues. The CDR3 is CASSLVGTPDTGELFF. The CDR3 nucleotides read TGCGCCAGCAGCTTGGTGGGGACGCCGGATACCGGGGAGCTGTTTTTT.

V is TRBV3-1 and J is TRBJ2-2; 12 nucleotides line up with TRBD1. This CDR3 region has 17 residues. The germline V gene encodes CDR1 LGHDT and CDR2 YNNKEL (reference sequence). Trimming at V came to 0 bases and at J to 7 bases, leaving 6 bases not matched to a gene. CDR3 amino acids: CASSQDGGTGGNGELFF. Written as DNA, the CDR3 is TGTGCCAGCAGCCAAGACGGGGGGACAGGGGGCAACGGGGAGCTGTTTTTT.

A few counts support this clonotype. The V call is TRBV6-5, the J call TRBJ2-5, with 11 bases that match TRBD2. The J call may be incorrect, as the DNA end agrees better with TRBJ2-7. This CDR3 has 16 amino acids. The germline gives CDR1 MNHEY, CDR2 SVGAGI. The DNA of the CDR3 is TGTGCCAGCAGTCGAACTACTAGCGGGGGTACCTACGAGCAGTACTTC. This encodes CASSRTTSGGTYEQYF.

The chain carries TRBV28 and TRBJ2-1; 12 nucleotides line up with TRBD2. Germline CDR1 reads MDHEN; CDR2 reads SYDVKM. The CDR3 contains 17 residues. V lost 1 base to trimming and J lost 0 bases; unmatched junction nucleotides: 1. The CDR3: CASSLSTSGSSYNEQFF. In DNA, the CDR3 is TGTGCCAGCAGTTTATCGACTAGCGGGAGCTCCTACAATGAGCAGTTCTTC. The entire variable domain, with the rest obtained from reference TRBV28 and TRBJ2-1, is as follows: DVKVTQSSRYLVKRTGEKVFLECVQDMDHENMFWYRQDPGLGLRLIYFSYDVKMKEKGDIPEGYSVSREKKERFSLILESASTNQTSMYLCASSLSTSGSSYNEQFFGPGTRLTVL.

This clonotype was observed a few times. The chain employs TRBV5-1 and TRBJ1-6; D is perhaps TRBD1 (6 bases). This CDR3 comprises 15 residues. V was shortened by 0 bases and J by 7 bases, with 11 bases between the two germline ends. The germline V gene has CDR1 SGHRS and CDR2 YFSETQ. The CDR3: CASSLVRGGNSPLHF. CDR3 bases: TGCGCCAGCAGCTTGGTCAGGGGCGGAAATTCACCCCTCCACTTT.

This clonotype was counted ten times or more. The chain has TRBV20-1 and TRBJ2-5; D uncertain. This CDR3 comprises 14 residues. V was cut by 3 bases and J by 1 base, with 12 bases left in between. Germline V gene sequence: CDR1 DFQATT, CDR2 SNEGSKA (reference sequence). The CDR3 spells CSASPWELQETQYF. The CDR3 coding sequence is TGCAGTGCTAGTCCCTGGGAACTCCAAGAGACCCAGTACTTC.

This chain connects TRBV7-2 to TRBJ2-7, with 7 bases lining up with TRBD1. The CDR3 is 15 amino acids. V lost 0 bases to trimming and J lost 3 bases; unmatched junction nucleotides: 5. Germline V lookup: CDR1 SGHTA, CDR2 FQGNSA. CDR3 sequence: CASSLASGTDYEQYF. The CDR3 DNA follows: TGTGCCAGCAGCTTAGCCTCCGGGACAGACTACGAGCAGTACTTC. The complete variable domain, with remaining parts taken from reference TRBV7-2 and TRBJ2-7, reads GAGVSQSPSNKVTEKGKDVELRCDPISGHTALYWYRQSLGQGLEFLIYFQGNSAPDKSGLPSDRFSAERTGGSVSTLTIQRTQQEDSAVYLCASSLASGTDYEQYFGPGTRLTVT.

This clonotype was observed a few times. CDR3 DNA sequence: TGTGCCAGCAGTTTAAGGGCCCTGGTGGATGAAAAACTGTTTTTT. It yields the protein CASSLRALVDEKLFF. The chain uses TRBV27 and TRBJ1-4; no clear D gene. The V end was cut by 2 bases, the J end by 6 bases, with 13 bases between. Germline V gene data show CDR1 as MNHEY and CDR2 as SMNVEV (reference sequence). This CDR3 contains 15 residues.

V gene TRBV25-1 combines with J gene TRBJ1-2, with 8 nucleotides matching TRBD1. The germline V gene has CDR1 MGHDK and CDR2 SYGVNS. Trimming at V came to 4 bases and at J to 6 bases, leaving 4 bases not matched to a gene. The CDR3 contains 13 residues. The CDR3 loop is CASSGRTGHGYTF. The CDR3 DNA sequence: TGTGCCAGCAGTGGCAGGACAGGGCATGGCTACACCTTC.

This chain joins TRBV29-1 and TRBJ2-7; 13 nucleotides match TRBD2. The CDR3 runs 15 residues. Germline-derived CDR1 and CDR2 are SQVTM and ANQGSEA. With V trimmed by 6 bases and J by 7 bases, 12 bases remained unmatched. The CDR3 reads CSVDGTSGVYNEQYF. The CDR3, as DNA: TGCAGCGTGGATGGGACTAGCGGGGTTTACAATGAGCAGTACTTC.